Listed below are T cell receptor beta chains from one sample, sequenced in a study of cytomegalovirus exposure and HLA in healthy donors. Produced via immunoSEQ multiplex PCR; TCRdb's table is partial and in-frame only. The sample holds approximately 190,000 clones; approximately 78% are singletons and the top ten take 0.7% to 0.95%. The sequenced sample was PBMCs. The receptor source for this set is a woman under 30 in good health and CMV-seronegative. Each CDR3 is given with its conserved first and last residue. Fields, in order: clone size, D gene, J gene, V gene, CDR3 DNA, CDR3 protein. A D gene is named only where the DNA matches it firmly. The listing skips clone size in some rows; elsewhere it reads once, few, many or a size class.

>NA|NA|TRBJ2-1|TRBV7-8
TGTGCCAGCAGCGCAGTCTTAGGCAGGTCCAATGAGCAGTTCTTC
CASSAVLGRSNEQFF
>NA|NA|TRBJ1-1|TRBV6-5
TGTGCCAGCAGAGAAGACAGGAACACTGAAGCTTTCTTT
CASREDRNTEAFF
>NA|NA|TRBJ1-2|TRBV27
TGTGCCAGCAGTTTTGTGAGCTTCGGACAGCCCCTTTATGTAGGCTACACCTTC
CASSFVSFGQPLYVGYTF
>NA|TRBD1|TRBJ2-7|TRBV5-1
TGCGCCAGCAGCTTTCTACCGGGACAGGGCTACGAGCAGTACTTC
CASSFLPGQGYEQYF
>NA|TRBD1|TRBJ1-4|TRBV5-1
TGCGCCAGCAGCCTAAGGGGGCGATACGATGAAAAACTGTTTTTT
CASSLRGRYDEKLFF
>NA|TRBD2|TRBJ2-2|TRBV13
TGTGCCAGCAGCTTTGTGTCTAGCGGCGGGGAGCTGTTTTTT
CASSFVSSGGELFF
>NA|TRBD1|TRBJ2-1|TRBV2
TGTGCCAGCAGGAGGGGGCCTCTGAACGAGCAGTTCTTC
CASRRGPLNEQFF
>NA|TRBD1|TRBJ2-1|TRBV4-2
TGTGCCAGCAGCCAAGATAGGGACAGGAGCTCCTACAATGAGCAGTTCTTC
CASSQDRDRSSYNEQFF
>NA|TRBD1|TRBJ2-7|TRBV11-1
TGTGCCAGCAGCTTACGGACAGGGGTCGAGCAGTACTTC
CASSLRTGVEQYF
>NA|NA|TRBJ2-2|TRBV29-1
TGCAGCGTTTTTTTGCTGCCTCAGGTCGGGGAGCTGTTTTTT
CSVFLLPQVGELFF
>few|NA|TRBJ1-1|TRBV10-1
TGCGCCAGCAGTGAGTCTTCTTGGTTACTTAACACTGAAGCTTTCTTT
CASSESSWLLNTEAFF
>NA|NA|TRBJ1-6|TRBV29-1
TGCAGCGTTGAAAGTGTGGAACGGGTTCTAAATTCACCCCTCCACTTT
CSVESVERVLNSPLHF
>NA|TRBD2|TRBJ2-7|TRBV27
TGTGCCAGCAGTTTGGCGGGAGGTTTCCACGAGCAGTACTTC
CASSLAGGFHEQYF
>NA|TRBD1|TRBJ1-2|TRBV6-5
TGTGCCAGCAGTTACACAACAGGGGGGGCCTATGGCTACACCTTC
CASSYTTGGAYGYTF